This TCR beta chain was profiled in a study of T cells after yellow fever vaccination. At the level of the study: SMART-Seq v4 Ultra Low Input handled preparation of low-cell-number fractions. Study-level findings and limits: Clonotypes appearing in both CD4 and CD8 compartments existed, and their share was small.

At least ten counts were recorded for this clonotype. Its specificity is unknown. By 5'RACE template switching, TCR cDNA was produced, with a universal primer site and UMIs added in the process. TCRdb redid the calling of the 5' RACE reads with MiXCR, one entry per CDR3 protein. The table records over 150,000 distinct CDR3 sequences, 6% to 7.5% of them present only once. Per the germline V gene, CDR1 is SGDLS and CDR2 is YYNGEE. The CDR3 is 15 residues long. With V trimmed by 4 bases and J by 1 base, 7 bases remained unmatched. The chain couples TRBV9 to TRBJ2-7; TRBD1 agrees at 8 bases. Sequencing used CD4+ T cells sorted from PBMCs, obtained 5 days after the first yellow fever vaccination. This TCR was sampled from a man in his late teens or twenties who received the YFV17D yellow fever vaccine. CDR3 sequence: CASSPGTGTSYEQYF. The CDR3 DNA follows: TGTGCCAGCAGCCCCGGGACAGGCACTTCCTACGAGCAGTACTTC.